Shown below are 3 T cell receptor beta chains from a single sample sequenced in a study of control samples from healthy donors and cancer patients. This table comes from immunoSEQ multiplex PCR, and its TCRdb copy is limited to in-frame clones, with some not included. The data show about 130,000 clones, roughly 87% seen once. Input material: blood. The receptors derive from a man younger than 35 in good health.

CDR3 residues: CASSLEGLAGLEQYF. The CDR3 coding sequence is TGTGCCAGCAGCTTAGAGGGACTAGCGGGACTCGAGCAGTACTTC. V usage is TRBV7-2 and J usage is TRBJ2-7; 13 bases are shared with TRBD2. The CDR3 consists of 15 residues. V lost 1 base, J lost 6 bases, and 3 bases stayed unmatched. The germline gives CDR1 SGHTA, CDR2 FQGNSA. The complete variable domain, with remaining parts taken from reference TRBV7-2 and TRBJ2-7, reads GAGVSQSPSNKVTEKGKDVELRCDPISGHTALYWYRQSLGQGLEFLIYFQGNSAPDKSGLPSDRFSAERTGGSVSTLTIQRTQQEDSAVYLCASSLEGLAGLEQYFGPGTRLTVT.

This chain connects TRBV19 to TRBJ2-3; 9 nucleotides match TRBD2. Germline lookup yields CDR1 LNHDA and CDR2 SQIVND (reference sequence). Trimming took 3 bases from V and 8 from J; bases not matched to a gene: 3. This CDR3 spans 13 amino acids. The CDR3 sequence: CASSIISGGTQYF. The CDR3 DNA follows: TGTGCCAGTAGTATTATTAGCGGGGGTACGCAGTATTTT.

The chain links TRBV28 to TRBJ2-7, with D possibly matching TRBD1 (5 bases). Germline lookup yields CDR1 MDHEN and CDR2 SYDVKM. The V gene lost 2 bases and the J gene lost 4 bases, with 18 bases spanning the gap. This CDR3 comprises 16 residues. CDR3 sequence reads: CASSLRRTRQLYEQYF. The CDR3 nucleotides are TGTGCCAGCAGTTTACGCAGAACAAGACAGCTATACGAGCAGTACTTC.